This T cell receptor (beta chain) is drawn from a study of neurological immune-mediated disorders. It was from 2 million PBMCs stored at -80 C that the unsorted libraries were obtained. Germline lookup yields CDR1 SGHRS and CDR2 YFSETQ. CDR3 length: 15 amino acids. The V end lost 0 bases, the J end lost 9 bases, and 13 bases lay between the germline ends. MiXCR, run by TCRdb on the 5' RACE reads, gives a single entry per CDR3 protein. The table has 50,000 to 70,000 distinct CDR3 sequences, about 13% seen once. This clonotype was picked up many times. The gene calls are TRBV5-1 and TRBJ1-6; D remains ambiguous. Input material: PBMCs. The clonotype originates from a woman aged 55-70 years with HTLV-1-associated myelopathy (HAM/TSP). CDR3 sequence: CASSLDVVEGSPLHF. CDR3 nucleotide sequence: TGCGCCAGCAGCTTGGATGTGGTAGAGGGTTCACCCCTCCACTTT. The entire variable domain, with the rest obtained from reference TRBV5-1 and TRBJ1-6, is as follows: KAGVTQTPRYLIKTRGQQVTLSCSPISGHRSVSWYQQTPGQGLQFLFEYFSETQRNKGNFPGRFSGRQFSNSRSEMNVSTLELGDSALYLCASSLDVVEGSPLHFGNGTRLTVT.